These 25 T cell receptor beta chains originate from one sample sequenced in a study of cytomegalovirus exposure and HLA in healthy donors. Profiled with immunoSEQ multiplex PCR; TCRdb holds only in-frame clones, not every one. The table records 120,000 to 150,000 clones, about 91% of them present only once. Material for sequencing was PBMCs. All receptors come from a man aged 18 to 29 in good health and CMV-seropositive.

This rearrangement joins TRBV5-1 to TRBJ2-3; the match to TRBD1 covers 8 bases. The V gene end was trimmed by 2 bases and the J gene end by 4 bases; junction bases not matched to a gene: 6. Germline V lookup: CDR1 SGHRS, CDR2 YFSETQ. This CDR3 has 15 residues. Here the CDR3 DNA reads TGCGCCAGCAGCTTAGGACAGGGATTGCCAGATACGCAGTATTTT. Translating gives CASSLGQGLPDTQYF.

The chain is built from TRBV30 and TRBJ2-1; TRBD2 matches 7 bases. After removal of 4 bases from V and 5 bases from J, the junction contained 11 bases not matched to a gene. The CDR3 has 15 amino acids. CDR1 is GTSNPN and CDR2 is SVGIG in the germline V gene (reference sequence). CDR3 nucleotides: TGTGCCTGGACAATATGGGCGGGGGAGGACAATGAGCAGTTCTTC. This translates into CAWTIWAGEDNEQFF.

This chain links TRBV6-5 with TRBJ1-2, with a weak D call TRBD1 (5 bases). The CDR3 totals 15 residues. V was pared by 0 bases and J by 5 bases, with 13 bases between. Germline CDR1 reads MNHEY; CDR2 reads SVGAGI. The CDR3 loop is CASSYSRTQGYGYTF. Written as DNA, the CDR3 is TGTGCCAGCAGTTACTCGAGGACCCAGGGTTATGGCTACACCTTC.

In regard to this clone: One junction end does not reproduce the germline sequence, and a read error may be involved. The chain has TRBV2 and TRBJ2-5; possibly TRBD2 for D (5 bases). In germline, CDR1 is SNHLY, CDR2 FYNNEI. The CDR3 runs 12 residues. The DNA of the CDR3 is TGTGCCACCAGTGTCACCGGGGTGACCCAGTACTTC. It codes for CATSVTGVTQYF.

The chain joins TRBV28 to TRBJ2-7, with D possibly matching TRBD1 (5 bases). This CDR3 spans 13 amino acids. V dropped 5 bases and J dropped 1 base, with 9 bases sitting between them. Germline CDR1 reads MDHEN; CDR2 reads SYDVKM. The CDR3 DNA reads as TGTGCCAGCAGTATTACAGGATCCTACGAGCAGTACTTC. Its translation: CASSITGSYEQYF.

V usage is TRBV5-6 and J usage is TRBJ2-7; D gene unclear. V lost 1 base, J lost 6 bases, and 8 bases lay in between. Germline lookup yields CDR1 SGHDT and CDR2 YYEEEE. The CDR3 loop spans 12 amino acids. For the CDR3, the DNA is TGTGCCAGCAGCTTGTGGGCAGGCGAGCAGTACTTC. Its translation is CASSLWAGEQYF.

This rearrangement joins TRBV6-1 to TRBJ1-2; D not certain. Germline-derived CDR1 and CDR2 are MNHNS and SASEGT. V was pared by 6 bases and J by 8 bases, with 16 bases between. The CDR3 runs to 13 residues. The CDR3 is CASRVGTAGGYTF. The CDR3 region has the DNA TGTGCCAGCAGGGTTGGCACCGCGGGGGGCTACACCTTC.

The V call is TRBV5-6, the J call TRBJ2-7, with D perhaps matching TRBD1 (6 bases). The V gene lost 4 bases and the J gene lost 3 bases, with 17 bases spanning the gap. CDR3 size: 15 residues. Germline CDR1 is SGHDT and CDR2 is YYEEEE. The CDR3: CASSRTGQSFYEQYF. The DNA of the CDR3 is TGTGCCAGCAGCCGAACGGGACAAAGCTTCTACGAGCAGTACTTC. The complete variable domain, with remaining parts taken from reference TRBV5-6 and TRBJ2-7, reads DAGVTQSPTHLIKTRGQQVTLRCSPKSGHDTVSWYQQALGQGPQFIFQYYEEEERQRGNFPDRFSGHQFPNYSSELNVNALLLGDSALYLCASSRTGQSFYEQYFGPGTRLTVT.

The chain uses TRBV6-1 and TRBJ2-1; D might be TRBD2 (5 bases). The germline gives CDR1 MNHNS, CDR2 SASEGT. CDR3 length: 12 amino acids. V was pared by 1 base and J by 8 bases, with 6 bases between. The CDR3 sequence: CASSEVGDEQFF. The CDR3 nucleotides read TGTGCCAGCAGTGAAGTCGGGGATGAGCAGTTCTTC.

This rearrangement joins TRBV6-5 to TRBJ2-1; 7 bases fit TRBD2. V was pared by 7 bases and J by 0 bases, with 3 bases of the junction left unmatched. The CDR3 has 14 residues. Germline-derived CDR1 and CDR2 are MNHEY and SVGAGI. The CDR3 DNA reads as TGTGCCAGCAAGGGGACTATCTCCTACAATGAGCAGTTCTTC. This encodes CASKGTISYNEQFF.

The rearrangement uses TRBV2 and TRBJ1-1; 7 positions agree with TRBD1. CDR1 is SNHLY and CDR2 is FYNNEI in the germline V gene. The ends lost 6 bases at V and 0 bases at J; junction bases unmatched: 4. CDR3 length: 14 amino acids. This CDR3 is CASRMGQMNTEAFF. For the CDR3, the DNA is TGTGCCAGCAGGATGGGACAGATGAACACTGAAGCTTTCTTT.

The chain couples TRBV7-9 to TRBJ2-2, with 13 bases identical to TRBD2. V shed 5 bases and J 0 bases; nucleotides not matched to a gene: 9. The CDR3 is 19 residues long. CDR1 SEHNR and CDR2 FQNEAQ come from the germline V gene (reference sequence). The CDR3, as DNA: TGTGCCAGCAGCAGAGACCGGACTAGCGGGGGCCCGAACACCGGGGAGCTGTTTTTT. Its translation is CASSRDRTSGGPNTGELFF. The entire variable domain, with the rest obtained from reference TRBV7-9 and TRBJ2-2, is as follows: DTGVSQNPRHKITKRGQNVTFRCDPISEHNRLYWYRQTLGQGPEFLTYFQNEAQLEKSRLLSDRFSAERPKGSFSTLEIQRTEQGDSAMYLCASSRDRTSGGPNTGELFFGEGSRLTVL.

This rearrangement joins TRBV28 to TRBJ2-1, with D possibly TRBD2 on 6 matching bases. CDR3 size: 12 residues. The V gene lost 6 bases and the J gene lost 4 bases, with 7 bases spanning the gap. Germline CDR1 is MDHEN and CDR2 is SYDVKM. The chain's CDR3 is CASRGGYNEQFF. DNA of the CDR3: TGTGCCAGCAGGGGGGGTTACAATGAGCAGTTCTTC.

This chain connects TRBV25-1 to TRBJ2-1; tentative D call: TRBD1 (5 bases). V lost 0 bases to trimming and J lost 6 bases, with 9 bases between them. Germline V gives CDR1 MGHDK, CDR2 SYGVNS. The CDR3 length is 14 residues. Written as DNA, the CDR3 is TGTGCCAGCAGTGAATATAAAGGGGCCAATGAGCAGTTCTTC. Its protein is CASSEYKGANEQFF.

Remarks on this clone: Other DNA sequences in the sample encode the same CDR3. The chain has TRBV18 and TRBJ2-7; possibly TRBD1 for D (5 bases). Germline values: CDR1 KGHSH, CDR2 LQKENI. This CDR3 spans 13 amino acids. Trimming took 3 bases from V and 1 from J, leaving 7 bases between them. The CDR3 nucleotides are TGTGCCAGCTCACCTCAGGGATCCTACGAGCAGTACTTC. Its translation is CASSPQGSYEQYF.

This chain links TRBV6-1 with TRBJ1-1, with no clear D. V was pared by 3 bases and J by 2 bases, with 10 bases between. Germline CDR1 MNHNS, CDR2 SASEGT. This CDR3 spans 14 amino acids. CDR3 loop: CASSDGGTNTEAFF. In nucleotides, the CDR3 is TGTGCCAGCAGTGATGGCGGAACCAACACTGAAGCTTTCTTT.

The chain employs TRBV5-1 and TRBJ2-7; 8 bases fit TRBD2. With 4 bases clipped from V and 9 bases from J, the junction kept 15 bases outside the gene matches. The CDR3 extends over 15 amino acids. The germline CDR1 and CDR2 sequences are SGHRS and YFSETQ. The CDR3 DNA follows: TGCGCCAGCAGCCAGACATCTCGCGGGGGGCGGGGGCAGTACTTC. This translates into CASSQTSRGGRGQYF.

V is TRBV9 and J is TRBJ1-2; 11 nucleotides align to TRBD1. CDR1 SGDLS and CDR2 YYNGEE come from the germline V gene. J gave up 6 bases and V 2 bases, and 9 bases lay outside the gene matches. This CDR3 has 16 residues. DNA of the CDR3: TGTGCCAGCAGCGTTGACCGGGACAGGGGGTTCAATGGCTACACCTTC. It yields the protein CASSVDRDRGFNGYTF.

The chain links TRBV19 to TRBJ2-1; 10 bases agree with TRBD2. The CDR3 totals 16 residues. After removal of 5 bases from V and 9 bases from J, the junction contained 13 bases not matched to a gene. Looked up from germline, CDR1 is LNHDA and CDR2 is SQIVND (reference sequence). The CDR3 loop is CASSLTSGRARSEQFF. In DNA form, the CDR3 reads TGTGCCAGTAGTCTCACGAGCGGGAGGGCCCGGAGTGAGCAGTTCTTC.

The V gene is TRBV7-9, the J gene TRBJ2-1; 12 positions match TRBD2. CDR1 and CDR2 from the germline V gene are SEHNR and FQNEAQ (reference sequence). Trimming at V came to 2 bases and at J to 7 bases, leaving 12 bases not matched to a gene. The CDR3 sequence is 18 residues long. The CDR3 nucleotides read TGTGCCAGCAGCTTATTAGGGACTAGCGGGCCAGGGGGGAATGAGCAGTTCTTC. The encoded protein is CASSLLGTSGPGGNEQFF.

This chain's CDR3 is CASSLKPPGTGATGELFF. The CDR3 bases are TGTGCCAGCAGTTTGAAACCTCCGGGGACAGGAGCAACCGGGGAGCTGTTTTTT. This chain connects TRBV27 to TRBJ2-2; 8 bases are shared with TRBD1. V lost 3 bases, J lost 5 bases, and 14 bases stayed unmatched. The CDR3 sequence is 18 residues long. Germline V gives CDR1 MNHEY, CDR2 SMNVEV (reference sequence).

The rearrangement links TRBV9 to TRBJ2-2, with TRBD2 matching over 9 bases. After removal of 4 bases from V and 1 base from J, the junction contained 5 bases not matched to a gene. The germline gives CDR1 SGDLS, CDR2 YYNGEE. This CDR3 spans 16 amino acids. Written as DNA, the CDR3 is TGTGCCAGCAGCCCCACAGCGGGGGGGAACACCGGGGAGCTGTTTTTT. Translating gives CASSPTAGGNTGELFF.

This chain links TRBV27 with TRBJ1-1; the D is unclear. Germline CDR1 is MNHEY and CDR2 is SMNVEV (reference sequence). Trimming took off 4 bases at V and 0 bases at J, with 15 bases between the two ends. The CDR3 runs to 16 residues. Here the CDR3 DNA reads TGTGCCAGCAGTTCGGTTACCACACTAATGAACACTGAAGCTTTCTTT. This gives the protein CASSSVTTLMNTEAFF.

In this sample, this clone turned up once. The genes are TRBV7-3 and TRBJ1-1; the D gene is possibly TRBD1 (6 bases). Germline V gene lookup returns CDR1 SGHTA and CDR2 FQGTGA. The CDR3 has 13 residues. Deletions cut 3 bases from V and 10 bases from J, with 15 bases between. This chain's CDR3 is CASSFDRHRTAFF. As DNA, the CDR3 is TGTGCCAGCAGCTTTGACAGGCATCGAACAGCTTTCTTT. Full variable domain (remainder filled in from reference TRBV7-3 and TRBJ1-1): GAGVSQTPSNKVTEKGKYVELRCDPISGHTALYWYRQSLGQGPEFLIYFQGTGAADDSGLPNDRFFAVRPEGSVSTLKIQRTERGDSAVYLCASSFDRHRTAFFGQGTRLTVV.

The chain employs TRBV5-6 and TRBJ2-7; TRBD2 matches 8 bases. This CDR3 region has 15 residues. V gave up 1 base and J gave up 6 bases; unmatched junction bases: 9. Germline V gene lookup returns CDR1 SGHDT and CDR2 YYEEEE. The CDR3: CASSLMGLGEGEQYF. CDR3 nucleotides: TGTGCCAGCAGCTTGATGGGACTAGGGGAAGGCGAGCAGTACTTC.